Listed below are T cell receptor beta chains from one sample, sequenced in a study of T cells in localized non-small cell lung cancer. Generated by immunoSEQ multiplex PCR, the TCRdb table keeps only in-frame clones and is missing some. The sample records over 45,000 clones, around 90% being singletons. The sequencing used peripheral blood, collected before any cancer treatment. Receptor source: a man between 40 and 70 years old with stage I squamous cell lung carcinoma. Both conserved end residues are part of each CDR3. D genes are given only for firm matches. Only part of the rows carry a size: once, few, many, or a class if the clone is expanded.

j_gene: TRBJ2-7
d_gene: TRBD1
v_gene: TRBV28
abundance: NA
CDR3nt: TGTGCCAGCATCACGGGACAGGGGTTGGCGGCCTCCTACGAGCAGTACTTC
CDR3aa: CASITGQGLAASYEQYF

j_gene: TRBJ2-2
d_gene: TRBD1
v_gene: TRBV27
abundance: NA
CDR3nt: TGTGCCAGCAGTTCAATTTTCCGGGACAGGGACACCGGGGAGCTGTTTTTT
CDR3aa: CASSSIFRDRDTGELFF

j_gene: TRBJ1-1
d_gene: TRBD1
v_gene: TRBV7-9
abundance: NA
CDR3nt: TGTGCCAGCAGCTTACCCAGGGGGGGAATTAACACTGAAGCTTTCTTT
CDR3aa: CASSLPRGGINTEAFF

j_gene: TRBJ2-7
d_gene: TRBD2
v_gene: TRBV28
abundance: NA
CDR3nt: TGTGCCAGCAGTTTAGGGGATGGGGCTAGCGGGTACGAGCAGTACTTC
CDR3aa: CASSLGDGASGYEQYF

j_gene: TRBJ1-1
d_gene: NA
v_gene: TRBV4-2
abundance: once
CDR3nt: TGTGCCAGCAGCCAAGAGCCGGGGTCGCTTGTCTGGAACACTGAAGCTTTCTTT
CDR3aa: CASSQEPGSLVWNTEAFF

j_gene: TRBJ1-5
d_gene: NA
v_gene: TRBV19
abundance: NA
CDR3nt: TGTGCCAGTAGTATGGTGGATAGGGAACCGGCCAGGCCCCAGCATTTT
CDR3aa: CASSMVDREPARPQHF

j_gene: TRBJ2-7
d_gene: TRBD2
v_gene: TRBV7-2
abundance: NA
CDR3nt: TGTGCCAGCAGCCTAAATAGCGGGAGGGCCGATCAGCAGTACTTC
CDR3aa: CASSLNSGRADQQYF

j_gene: TRBJ2-7
d_gene: TRBD2
v_gene: TRBV29-1
abundance: NA
CDR3nt: TGCAGCGCAGGAGGACTAGCGGGAGGGCTAAGCTCCTACGAGCAGTACTTC
CDR3aa: CSAGGLAGGLSSYEQYF

j_gene: TRBJ2-7
d_gene: TRBD1
v_gene: TRBV19
abundance: few
CDR3nt: TGTGCCAGTAGTATAGACGGGGACAGCACCTACGAGCAGTACTTC
CDR3aa: CASSIDGDSTYEQYF

j_gene: TRBJ2-3
d_gene: TRBD2
v_gene: TRBV10-3
abundance: NA
CDR3nt: TGTGCCATCAGTGAGGACGCGGGAGGGACAGATACGCAGTATTTT
CDR3aa: CAISEDAGGTDTQYF

j_gene: TRBJ2-3
d_gene: NA
v_gene: TRBV11-3
abundance: NA
CDR3nt: TGTGCCAGCAGCTTAGCCGGAGGGATCACAGATACGCAGTATTTT
CDR3aa: CASSLAGGITDTQYF